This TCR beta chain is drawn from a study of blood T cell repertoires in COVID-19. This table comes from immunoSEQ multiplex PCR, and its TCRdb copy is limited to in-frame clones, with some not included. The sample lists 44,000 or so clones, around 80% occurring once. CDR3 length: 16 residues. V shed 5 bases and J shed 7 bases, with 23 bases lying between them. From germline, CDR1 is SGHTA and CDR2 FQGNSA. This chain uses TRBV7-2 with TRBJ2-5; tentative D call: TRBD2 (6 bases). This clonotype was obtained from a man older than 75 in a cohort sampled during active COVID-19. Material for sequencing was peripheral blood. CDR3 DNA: TGTGCCAGCAGCGGCGGACCTCCGGGACCGGAGGGGACCCAGTACTTC. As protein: CASSGGPPGPEGTQYF.